The 14 T cell receptor beta chains presented below share a single source sample, sequenced in a study of T cell responses to AZD1222 COVID-19 vaccine. Repertoires were generated with immunoSEQ multiplex PCR, while TCRdb's copy carries only in-frame clones and drops some. The repertoire has around 91,000 clones, approximately 90% of them found once; the top ten carry about 9%. Sequenced material: peripheral blood, taken 28 days after the second AZD1222 dose. The receptor set was obtained from an adult who received the AZD1222 COVID-19 vaccine.

This chain joins TRBV10-1 and TRBJ2-1; no firm D call. The length of the CDR3 is 13 residues. Trimming cost V 6 bases and J 0 bases, with 6 bases left between them. Germline CDR1 is WNHNN and CDR2 is SYGVQD (reference sequence). The CDR3 loop reads CASRLPSYNEQFF. The CDR3 DNA reads TGCGCCAGCAGACTCCCCTCCTACAATGAGCAGTTCTTC.

The rearrangement joins TRBV7-6 to TRBJ2-1, with D possibly TRBD1 on 6 matching bases. The V and J ends lost 5 bases and 1 base respectively, with 15 bases between them. The CDR3 extends over 16 amino acids. The germline V gene encodes CDR1 SGHVS and CDR2 FNYEAQ. The CDR3 DNA reads TGTGCCAGCAGCCGCGCTGTGCAGGGGTCCTACAATGAGCAGTTCTTC. The encoded protein is CASSRAVQGSYNEQFF.

V usage is TRBV27 and J usage is TRBJ2-3; D uncertain. CDR1 MNHEY and CDR2 SMNVEV come from the germline V gene (reference sequence). This CDR3 is built from 15 residues. Trimming shortened V by 3 bases and J by 1 base, and 11 bases separated the two germline ends. As DNA, the CDR3 is TGTGCCAGCAGTTTTCGGAGAGTCCGCACAGATACGCAGTATTTT. Protein product: CASSFRRVRTDTQYF.

The chain links TRBV24-1 to TRBJ2-1; D perhaps matches TRBD1 (6 bases). Germline CDR1 reads KGHDR; CDR2 reads SFDVKD. The CDR3 sequence is 16 residues long. Trimming cost V 4 bases and J 4 bases, with 16 bases left between them. The CDR3 coding sequence is TGTGCCACCAGTGACCCGACCGGGACACAGTACAATGAGCAGTTCTTC. Amino acid sequence: CATSDPTGTQYNEQFF.

This chain joins TRBV2 and TRBJ2-6; D might be TRBD2 (6 bases). CDR3 size: 15 residues. Trimming shortened V by 5 bases and J by 4 bases, and 12 bases separated the two germline ends. Germline V gene lookup returns CDR1 SNHLY and CDR2 FYNNEI. The CDR3 sequence: CASSLGTPGANVLTF. The CDR3 nucleotides are TGTGCCAGCAGTCTCGGGACTCCCGGGGCCAACGTCCTGACTTTC.

The CDR3 DNA reads TGTGCCAGCAGTTCGACAGGGCCCTCCTACAATGAGCAGTTCTTC. Translation: CASSSTGPSYNEQFF. The genes are TRBV27 and TRBJ2-1; 7 bases map to TRBD1. The V gene's germline CDR1 is MNHEY and CDR2 SMNVEV (reference sequence). This CDR3 is 15 amino acids long. V lost 4 bases, J lost 0 bases, and 3 bases stayed unmatched.

This chain joins TRBV2 and TRBJ2-4; the D gene is possibly TRBD1 (5 bases). V lost 2 bases to trimming and J lost 3 bases, with 14 bases between them. Germline assignment: CDR1 SNHLY and CDR2 FYNNEI. CDR3 length equals 16 residues. CDR3 coding DNA: TGTGCCAGCAGTGAATGGGGCGAGAAAGGCAAAAACATTCAGTACTTC. As protein: CASSEWGEKGKNIQYF.

CDR3: CASGRQVQETQYF. Here the CDR3 DNA reads TGTGCCAGCGGGCGACAGGTCCAAGAGACCCAGTACTTC. V gene TRBV6-5 combines with J gene TRBJ2-5; a possible D gene is TRBD1 (6 bases). CDR1 is MNHEY, CDR2 SVGAGI, per germline. V dropped 8 bases and J dropped 1 base, with 11 bases sitting between them. This CDR3 contains 13 residues.

The genes are TRBV24-1 and TRBJ2-5, with 8 bases identical to TRBD2. From germline, CDR1 is KGHDR and CDR2 SFDVKD. The ends lost 4 bases at V and 5 bases at J; junction bases unmatched: 8. This CDR3 has 15 residues. The CDR3 DNA is TGTGCCACCAGTGAGCCGGGAGGGAGAGAGGAGACCCAGTACTTC. It specifies CATSEPGGREETQYF.

The chain has TRBV28 and TRBJ1-2, with D possibly being TRBD1 (6 bases). V lost 8 bases to trimming and J lost 2 bases, with 12 bases between them. The CDR3 contains 13 residues. Germline CDR1 and CDR2: MDHEN and SYDVKM. The CDR3 protein is CASDRRGNYGYTF. The CDR3 DNA reads as TGTGCCAGCGATCGGAGGGGGAACTATGGCTACACCTTC.

The rearrangement joins TRBV18 to TRBJ1-3, with 7 bases that match TRBD1. V lost 2 bases to trimming and J lost 2 bases; unmatched junction nucleotides: 6. Looked up from germline, CDR1 is KGHSH and CDR2 is LQKENI. The CDR3 length is 16 residues. CDR3 amino acids: CASSPGQVVAGNTIYF. The CDR3 nucleotides read TGTGCCAGCTCACCAGGACAGGTAGTCGCTGGAAACACCATATATTTT.

V gene TRBV29-1 combines with J gene TRBJ1-1; D unclear. Trimming cost V 4 bases and J 1 base, with 4 bases left between them. The germline gives CDR1 SQVTM, CDR2 ANQGSEA. The CDR3 spans 11 residues. The CDR3 is CSVVPNTEAFF. CDR3 in DNA: TGCAGCGTTGTTCCGAACACTGAAGCTTTCTTT.

The chain links TRBV19 to TRBJ1-5; D unresolved. The germline V gene has CDR1 LNHDA and CDR2 SQIVND (reference sequence). Between the trimmed V and J ends, which lost 3 bases and 3 bases, there was a span of 6 bases. The CDR3 sequence is 13 residues long. In DNA, the CDR3 is TGTGCCAGTAGTATCCAGCCCAATCAGCCCCAGCATTTT. As protein: CASSIQPNQPQHF.

This chain uses TRBV11-2 with TRBJ1-1; a weak D match, TRBD1 (5 bases). This CDR3 region has 16 residues. V gave up 3 bases and J gave up 2 bases, with 16 bases separating them. Germline-derived CDR1 and CDR2 are SGHAT and FQNNGV. CDR3 region: CASSFSSGRLNTEAFF. The CDR3 coding sequence is TGTGCCAGCAGCTTTTCCTCGGGACGGCTAAACACTGAAGCTTTCTTT.